This TCR beta chain was identified during a study of T cells in narcolepsy. Study-wide results and limits: Reportedly, autoreactive clonotypes were serially detected in patients' blood but not controls'.

The data were produced by immunoSEQ multiplex PCR, yet TCRdb's version contains in-frame clones alone and is incomplete. The sample gives 30,000 to 35,000 clones, under 85% of which show up once; 3% to 4% is in the top ten. CDR1 and CDR2 from the germline V gene are SGDLS and YYNGEE. The CDR3 is made up of 12 amino acids. V gave up 4 bases and J gave up 5 bases, with 7 bases separating them. As to this clone: Antigen: not known.

The source is a human donor in good health. The sequenced sample consisted of memory (CD45RA-) CD4+ T cells from blood. This chain connects TRBV9 to TRBJ2-1; perhaps TRBD1 as D (5 bases). The CDR3 loop is CASSPRDNEQFF. The CDR3 nucleotides are TGTGCCAGCAGCCCCAGGGACAATGAGCAGTTCTTC.